This T cell receptor beta chain was profiled in a study of blood T cells in healthy people across ages. Whole-study results and caveats: Unsorted PBMCs blocked a conclusive comparison of naive and antigen-experienced cells. Percentage of naive T cells showed a strong correlation with TCR beta diversity.

Concerning this clonotype: Its antigen is not identified.

V gave up 3 bases and J gave up 1 base, with 9 bases separating them. The length of the CDR3 is 14 residues. CDR1 and CDR2 (germline): SGHVS, FQNEAQ. It was with a sample-barcoded 5' primer and a J-beta primer mix that a second PCR of roughly 7 to 12 cycles was run. Tagging of each cDNA molecule was performed by a template-switch adaptor with 12 random nucleotides. Per sample, CDR3-containing paired-end reads numbered at least 2.5 million. TCRdb recomputed calls from the 5' RACE reads with MiXCR, one row per CDR3 protein. The table lists about 640,000 distinct CDR3 sequences, under 70% of them singletons, with about two fifths in the top ten.

J is TRBJ1-1 and V is TRBV7-8; D uncertain. The TCR sequence derives from a man aged 60-69 years in good health. Sequencing was performed on blood. CDR3 coding DNA: TGTGCCAGCAGCTTTCGGGCGGGGAACACTGAAGCTTTCTTT. Its translation is CASSFRAGNTEAFF.